This entry describes one T cell receptor beta chain. The antigen is not known. This sample stems from a study of T cell responses to AZD1222 COVID-19 vaccine. Sequencing used immunoSEQ multiplex PCR; TCRdb keeps in-frame clones, though not all of them. The table records approximately 160,000 clones, 94% of them present only once. V lost 4 bases to trimming and J lost 7 bases; unmatched junction nucleotides: 7. CDR1 and CDR2 from the germline V gene are MGHRA and YSYEKL. The CDR3 sequence is 15 residues long. Findings and limits, study-wide: Possibly, clonal diversity was underestimated; donors were largely white British and included more females. Researchers report vaccine-associated CD4 TCRs spanning spike, with dominance at 160-218 and 743-854. Unmutated regions of variants are reportedly targeted by nearly half of spike-specific TCRs.

This sequence was found in an adult who received the AZD1222 COVID-19 vaccine. Sequencing was performed on peripheral blood, taken 28 days after the second AZD1222 dose. This chain joins TRBV4-1 and TRBJ2-7; 13 bases map to TRBD2. The CDR3 is CASSPSPGLAGEQYF. The CDR3 DNA follows: TGCGCCAGCAGCCCCTCTCCGGGACTAGCGGGGGAGCAGTACTTC.